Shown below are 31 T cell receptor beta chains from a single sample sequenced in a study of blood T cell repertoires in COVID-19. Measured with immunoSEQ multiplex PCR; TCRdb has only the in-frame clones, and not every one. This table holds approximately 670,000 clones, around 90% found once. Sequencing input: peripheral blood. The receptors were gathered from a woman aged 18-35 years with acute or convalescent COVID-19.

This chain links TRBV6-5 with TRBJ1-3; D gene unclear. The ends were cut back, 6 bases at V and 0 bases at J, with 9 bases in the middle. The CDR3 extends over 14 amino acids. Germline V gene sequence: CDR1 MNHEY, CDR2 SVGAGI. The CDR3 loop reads CASRLHSSGNTIYF. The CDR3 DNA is TGTGCCAGCAGACTACATTCCTCTGGAAACACCATATATTTT.

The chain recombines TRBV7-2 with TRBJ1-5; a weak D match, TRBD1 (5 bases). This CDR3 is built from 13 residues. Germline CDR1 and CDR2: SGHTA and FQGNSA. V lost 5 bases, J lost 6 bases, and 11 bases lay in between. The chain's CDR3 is CASSPPGGQPQHF. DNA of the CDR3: TGTGCCAGCAGCCCCCCGGGGGGTCAGCCCCAGCATTTT.

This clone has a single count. The CDR3 DNA sequence: TGTGCCAGCAGTTCCCCCCCAGAGAACACTGAAGCTTTCTTT. Protein sequence: CASSSPPENTEAFF. This rearrangement joins TRBV28 to TRBJ1-1; D gene ambiguous. This CDR3 is built from 14 residues. The germline CDR1 and CDR2 sequences are MDHEN and SYDVKM. The germline V and J ends were trimmed by 4 bases and 1 base, with 10 bases remaining between them.

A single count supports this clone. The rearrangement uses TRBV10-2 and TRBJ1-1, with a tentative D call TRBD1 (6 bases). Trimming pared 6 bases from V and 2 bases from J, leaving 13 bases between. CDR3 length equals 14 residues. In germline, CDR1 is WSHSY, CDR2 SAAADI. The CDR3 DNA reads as TGCGCCAGCAGGGAAGGGGGGGATAACACTGAAGCTTTCTTT. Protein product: CASREGGDNTEAFF.

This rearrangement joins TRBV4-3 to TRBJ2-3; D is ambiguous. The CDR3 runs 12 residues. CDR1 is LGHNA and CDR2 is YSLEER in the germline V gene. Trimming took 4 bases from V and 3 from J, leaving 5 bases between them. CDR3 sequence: CASSPKTDTQYF. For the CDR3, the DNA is TGCGCCAGCAGCCCCAAAACAGATACGCAGTATTTT.

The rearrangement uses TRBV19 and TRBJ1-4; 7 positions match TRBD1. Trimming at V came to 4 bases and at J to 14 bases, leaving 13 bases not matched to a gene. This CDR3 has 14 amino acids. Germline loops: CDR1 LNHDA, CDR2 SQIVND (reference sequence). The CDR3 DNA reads TGTGCCAGTAGTACGAGACAGGGACCCTTTTCTCTGTTTTTT. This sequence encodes CASSTRQGPFSLFF.

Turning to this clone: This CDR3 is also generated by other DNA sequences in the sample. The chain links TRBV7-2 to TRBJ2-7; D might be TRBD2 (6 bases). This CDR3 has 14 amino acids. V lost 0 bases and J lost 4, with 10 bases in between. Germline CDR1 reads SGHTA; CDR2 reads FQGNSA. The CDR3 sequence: CASSLATSGYEQYF. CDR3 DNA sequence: TGTGCCAGCAGCTTAGCTACCAGCGGGTACGAGCAGTACTTC.

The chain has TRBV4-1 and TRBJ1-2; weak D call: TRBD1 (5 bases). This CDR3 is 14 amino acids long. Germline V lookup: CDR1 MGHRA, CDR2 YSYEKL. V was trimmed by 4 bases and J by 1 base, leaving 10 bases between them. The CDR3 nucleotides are TGCGCCAGCAGCCGCGGGGACGGTAACTATGGCTACACCTTC. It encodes CASSRGDGNYGYTF.

The CDR3 sequence is CASSLFQTMNTEAFF. The CDR3 DNA is TGTGCCAGCAGCTTATTCCAAACAATGAACACTGAAGCTTTCTTT. This chain uses TRBV7-8 with TRBJ1-1; no definite D call. The CDR3 spans 15 residues. The germline V gene encodes CDR1 SGHVS and CDR2 FQNEAQ. V lost 2 bases and J lost 0, with 10 bases in between.

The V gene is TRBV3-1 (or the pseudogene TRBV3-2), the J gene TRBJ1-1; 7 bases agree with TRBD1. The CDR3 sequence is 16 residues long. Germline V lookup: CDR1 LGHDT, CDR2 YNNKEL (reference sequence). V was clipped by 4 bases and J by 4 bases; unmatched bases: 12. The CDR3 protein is CASSLPRGAGPTEAFF. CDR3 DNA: TGTGCCAGCAGCCTCCCCAGGGGGGCGGGCCCCACTGAAGCTTTCTTT.

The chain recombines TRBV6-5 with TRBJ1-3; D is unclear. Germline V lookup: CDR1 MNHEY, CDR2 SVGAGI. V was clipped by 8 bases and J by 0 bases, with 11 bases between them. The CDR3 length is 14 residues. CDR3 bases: TGTGCCAGCGACCCCTCGGGCTCTGGAAACACCATATATTTT. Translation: CASDPSGSGNTIYF.

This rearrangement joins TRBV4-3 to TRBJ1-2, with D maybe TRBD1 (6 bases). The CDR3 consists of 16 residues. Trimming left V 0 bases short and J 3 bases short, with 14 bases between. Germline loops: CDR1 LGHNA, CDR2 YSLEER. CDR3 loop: CASSQDRMAGDYGYTF. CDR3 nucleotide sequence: TGCGCCAGCAGCCAAGATAGGATGGCAGGGGACTATGGCTACACCTTC.

As DNA, the CDR3 is TGTGCCAGCAGGACGCACAGGAGCTCCTATAATTCACCCCTCCACTTT. Its protein product is CASRTHRSSYNSPLHF. The chain links TRBV2 to TRBJ1-6; perhaps TRBD1 as D (5 bases). CDR1 is SNHLY, CDR2 FYNNEI, per germline. This CDR3 is built from 16 residues. The V end was cut by 6 bases, the J end by 0 bases, with 12 bases between.

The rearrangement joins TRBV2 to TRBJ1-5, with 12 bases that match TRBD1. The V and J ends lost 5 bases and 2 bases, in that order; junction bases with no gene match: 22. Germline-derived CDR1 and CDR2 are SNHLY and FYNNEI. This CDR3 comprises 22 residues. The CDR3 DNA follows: TGTGCCAGCAGTCCTATTTATTCCGGGACAGGGGGCGAGGGGGATGGCAATCAGCCCCAGCATTTT. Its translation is CASSPIYSGTGGEGDGNQPQHF. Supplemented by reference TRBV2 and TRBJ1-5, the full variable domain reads EPEVTQTPSHQVTQMGQEVILRCVPISNHLYFYWYRQILGQKVEFLVSFYNNEISEKSEIFDDQFSVERPDGSNFTLKIRSTKLEDSAMYFCASSPIYSGTGGEGDGNQPQHFGDGTRLSIL.

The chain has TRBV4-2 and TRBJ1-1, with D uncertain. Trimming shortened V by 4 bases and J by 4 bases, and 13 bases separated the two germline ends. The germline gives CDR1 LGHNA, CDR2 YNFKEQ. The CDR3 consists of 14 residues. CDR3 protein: CASSPRPDLTEAFF. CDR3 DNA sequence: TGTGCCAGCAGCCCGCGGCCAGATCTCACTGAAGCTTTCTTT.

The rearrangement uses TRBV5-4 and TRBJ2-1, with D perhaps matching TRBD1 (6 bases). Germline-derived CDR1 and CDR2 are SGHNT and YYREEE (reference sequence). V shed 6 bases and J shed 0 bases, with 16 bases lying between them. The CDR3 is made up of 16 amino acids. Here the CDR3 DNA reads TGTGCCAGCACCCGATGGGGGCCGTCCTCCTACAATGAGCAGTTCTTC. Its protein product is CASTRWGPSSYNEQFF.

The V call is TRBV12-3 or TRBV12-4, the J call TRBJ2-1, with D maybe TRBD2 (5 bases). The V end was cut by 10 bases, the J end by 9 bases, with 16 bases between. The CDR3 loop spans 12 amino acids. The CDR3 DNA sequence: TGTGCCACCTCCCCCGAAGGGAGTGAGCAGTTCTTC. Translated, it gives CATSPEGSEQFF.

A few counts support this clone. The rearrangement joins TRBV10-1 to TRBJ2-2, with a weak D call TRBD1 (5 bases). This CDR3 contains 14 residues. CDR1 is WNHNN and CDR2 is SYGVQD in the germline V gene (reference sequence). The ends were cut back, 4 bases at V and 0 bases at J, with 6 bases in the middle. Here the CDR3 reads CASSGGPNTGELFF. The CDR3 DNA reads TGCGCCAGCAGTGGGGGCCCGAACACCGGGGAGCTGTTTTTT.

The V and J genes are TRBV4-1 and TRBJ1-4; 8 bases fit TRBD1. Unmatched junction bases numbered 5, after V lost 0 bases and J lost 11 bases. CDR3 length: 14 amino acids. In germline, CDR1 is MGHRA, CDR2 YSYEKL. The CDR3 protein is CASSQDRGQEKLFF. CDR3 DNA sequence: TGCGCCAGCAGCCAAGACAGGGGGCAGGAGAAACTGTTTTTT.

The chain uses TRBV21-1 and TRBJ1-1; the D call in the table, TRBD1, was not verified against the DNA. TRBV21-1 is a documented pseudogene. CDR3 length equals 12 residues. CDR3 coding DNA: TGTGCCAGCAGCAGGGCTGGCACTGAAGCTTTCTTT. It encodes CASSRAGTEAFF.

The CDR3 spells CASSYSSGYYGYTF. In nucleotides, the CDR3 is TGTGCCAGCAGTTACTCGTCCGGGTACTATGGCTACACCTTC. This chain uses TRBV6-5 with TRBJ1-2; unclear D gene. Trimming stripped 0 bases from V and 3 bases from J, with 8 bases between. The CDR3 is made up of 14 amino acids. Looked up from germline, CDR1 is MNHEY and CDR2 is SVGAGI.

The CDR3 sequence: CSVFDRGYTF. CDR3 in DNA: TGCAGCGTTTTTGATCGGGGCTACACCTTC. The chain is built from TRBV29-1 and TRBJ1-2; D remains unclear. The CDR3 is 10 amino acids. V was cut by 5 bases and J by 8 bases, with 9 bases left in between. CDR1 and CDR2 from the germline V gene are SQVTM and ANQGSEA.

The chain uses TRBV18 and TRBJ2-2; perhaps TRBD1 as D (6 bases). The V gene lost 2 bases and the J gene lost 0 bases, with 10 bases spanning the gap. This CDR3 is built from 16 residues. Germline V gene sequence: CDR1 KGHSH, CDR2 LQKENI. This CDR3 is CASSPKRTANTGELFF. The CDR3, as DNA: TGTGCCAGCTCACCAAAGAGGACAGCGAACACCGGGGAGCTGTTTTTT. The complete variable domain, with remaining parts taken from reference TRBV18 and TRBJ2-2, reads NAGVMQNPRHLVRRRGQEARLRCSPMKGHSHVYWYRQLPEEGLKFMVYLQKENIIDESGMPKERFSAEFPKEGPSILRIQQVVRGDSAAYFCASSPKRTANTGELFFGEGSRLTVL.

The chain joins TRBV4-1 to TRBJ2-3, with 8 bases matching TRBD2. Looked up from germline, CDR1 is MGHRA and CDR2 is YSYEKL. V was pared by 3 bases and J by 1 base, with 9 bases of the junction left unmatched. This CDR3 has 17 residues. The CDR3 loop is CASSHGRGAGGTDTQYF. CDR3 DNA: TGCGCCAGCAGCCATGGGCGCGGAGCGGGGGGCACAGATACGCAGTATTTT.

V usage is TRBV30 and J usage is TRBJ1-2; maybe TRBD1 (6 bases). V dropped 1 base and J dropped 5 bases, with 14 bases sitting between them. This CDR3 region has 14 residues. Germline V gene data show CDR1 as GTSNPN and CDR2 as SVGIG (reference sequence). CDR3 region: CAWSAAGELYGYTF. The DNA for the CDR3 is TGTGCCTGGAGTGCGGCAGGGGAGCTTTATGGCTACACCTTC.

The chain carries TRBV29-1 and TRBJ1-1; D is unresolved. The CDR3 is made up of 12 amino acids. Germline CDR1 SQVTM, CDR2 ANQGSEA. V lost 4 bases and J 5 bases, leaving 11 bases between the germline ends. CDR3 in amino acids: CSVGAGVTEAFF. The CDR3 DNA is TGCAGCGTTGGGGCGGGTGTGACTGAAGCTTTCTTT.

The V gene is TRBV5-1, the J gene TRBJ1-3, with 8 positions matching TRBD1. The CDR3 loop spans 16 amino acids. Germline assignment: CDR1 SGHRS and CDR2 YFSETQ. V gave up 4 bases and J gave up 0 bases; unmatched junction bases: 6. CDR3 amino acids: CASSPQTGGSGNTIYF. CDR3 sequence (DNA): TGCGCCAGCAGCCCACAAACAGGGGGCTCTGGAAACACCATATATTTT.

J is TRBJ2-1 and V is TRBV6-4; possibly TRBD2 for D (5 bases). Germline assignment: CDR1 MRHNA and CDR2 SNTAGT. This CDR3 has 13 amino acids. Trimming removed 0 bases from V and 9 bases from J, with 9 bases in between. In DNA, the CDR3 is TGTGCCAGCAGTGACTCGCTTGAGGGTGAGCAGTTCTTC. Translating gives CASSDSLEGEQFF.

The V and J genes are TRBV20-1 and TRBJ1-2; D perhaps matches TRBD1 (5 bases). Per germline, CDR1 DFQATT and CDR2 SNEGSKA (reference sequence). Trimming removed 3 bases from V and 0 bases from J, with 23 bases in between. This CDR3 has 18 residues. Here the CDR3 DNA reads TGCAGTGCTAGTGCAGGGTTCCGGGGGGTGGAGGCTAACTATGGCTACACCTTC. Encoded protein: CSASAGFRGVEANYGYTF.

CDR3 amino acids: CASTTWTSGGNRSYEQYF. Here the CDR3 DNA reads TGTGCCAGCACCACGTGGACTAGCGGGGGGAATCGGTCCTACGAGCAGTACTTC. The chain joins TRBV13 to TRBJ2-7; TRBD2 agrees at 14 bases. Germline assignment: CDR1 PRHDT and CDR2 FYEKMQ (reference sequence). This CDR3 is built from 18 residues. The trim removed 7 bases at V and 1 base at J, leaving 12 bases unmatched.

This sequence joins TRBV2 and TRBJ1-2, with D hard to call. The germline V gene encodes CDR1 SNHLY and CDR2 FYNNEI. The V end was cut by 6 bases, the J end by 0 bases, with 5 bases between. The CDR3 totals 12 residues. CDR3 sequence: CASRSANYGYTF. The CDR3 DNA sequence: TGTGCCAGCAGGTCAGCTAACTATGGCTACACCTTC.